A single sample gave rise to the 25 T cell receptor beta chains below, sequenced in a study of tumor-infiltrating lymphocytes in localized non-small cell lung cancer. Libraries were prepared by immunoSEQ multiplex PCR; TCRdb keeps only in-frame clonotypes and omits some of them. The sample records 10,000 to 15,000 clones, around 68% being singletons. Material for sequencing was lung tumor tissue. All receptors derive from a human donor with non-small cell lung cancer.

The chain has TRBV5-1 and TRBJ2-3; TRBD2 aligns across 15 bases. V was clipped by 3 bases and J by 4 bases; unmatched bases: 12. Germline assignment: CDR1 SGHRS and CDR2 YFSETQ. This CDR3 is built from 19 residues. DNA of the CDR3: TGCGCCAGCAGCTCAGGACTAGCGGGAGGGCCCTCAGTTGCAGATACGCAGTATTTT. Amino acid sequence: CASSSGLAGGPSVADTQYF.

The chain couples TRBV5-1 to TRBJ2-2, with 9 bases matching TRBD1. Germline CDR1 is SGHRS and CDR2 is YFSETQ. J was trimmed by 3 bases and V by 5 bases; bases with no gene match: 5. CDR3 length equals 15 residues. CDR3 in DNA: TGCGCCAGCAGAACGGGACAGGGTTACACCGGGGAGCTGTTTTTT. This translates into CASRTGQGYTGELFF.

By sample share, this clone is medium-sized. The gene calls are TRBV7-9 and TRBJ2-5; TRBD1 is a possible D gene (5 bases). This CDR3 has 13 residues. V was cut by 5 bases and J by 5 bases, with 12 bases left in between. Germline-derived CDR1 and CDR2 are SEHNR and FQNEAQ (reference sequence). The CDR3 is CASSQTEMETQYF. DNA for the CDR3: TGTGCCAGCAGCCAGACAGAGATGGAGACCCAGTACTTC.

The chain recombines TRBV25-1 with TRBJ1-1; no clear D gene. Trimming removed 4 bases at V and 11 bases at J, with 11 bases between. This CDR3 region has 11 residues. Per the germline V gene, CDR1 is MGHDK and CDR2 is SYGVNS. CDR3 loop: CASSAGPRAFF. The CDR3 DNA is TGTGCCAGCAGTGCGGGTCCGAGGGCTTTCTTT.

The chain is built from TRBV5-6 and TRBJ2-7, with D possibly being TRBD1 or TRBD2 (5 bases each). Trimming left V 1 base short and J 0 bases short, with 8 bases between. In germline, CDR1 is SGHDT, CDR2 YYEEEE. The CDR3 covers 14 residues. CDR3 nucleotide sequence: TGTGCCAGCAGCTTGTCAGGGAGCTCCTACGAGCAGTACTTC. As protein: CASSLSGSSYEQYF.

The chain recombines TRBV5-8 with TRBJ1-6, with 10 nucleotides matching TRBD1. Germline lookup yields CDR1 SGHTS and CDR2 YDEGEE. Trimming cost V 4 bases and J 9 bases; bases outside gene matches: 4. CDR3 length: 14 amino acids. Here the CDR3 reads CASSRRDRGSPLHF. CDR3 nucleotide sequence: TGTGCCAGCAGCAGAAGGGACAGGGGTTCACCCCTCCACTTT.

The chain is built from TRBV27 and TRBJ1-2; D uncertain. Trimming shortened V by 6 bases and J by 3 bases, and 11 bases separated the two germline ends. Germline V lookup: CDR1 MNHEY, CDR2 SMNVEV (reference sequence). The CDR3 loop spans 13 amino acids. The CDR3 region is CASRADGYYGYTF. The CDR3 DNA is TGTGCCAGCAGGGCCGACGGATACTATGGCTACACCTTC.

J is TRBJ1-5 and V is TRBV4-1; possibly TRBD1 for D (5 bases). This CDR3 is built from 14 residues. Germline assignment: CDR1 MGHRA and CDR2 YSYEKL. Trimming took off 1 base at V and 3 bases at J, with 7 bases between the two ends. Here the CDR3 reads CASSQGQINQPQHF. The CDR3 DNA is TGCGCCAGCAGCCAAGGACAGATCAATCAGCCCCAGCATTTT.

J is TRBJ1-1 and V is TRBV7-3, with D unresolved. V was trimmed by 2 bases and J by 6 bases, leaving 10 bases between them. Germline V gene data show CDR1 as SGHTA and CDR2 as FQGTGA. The CDR3 length is 13 residues. CDR3 sequence (DNA): TGTGCCAGCAGCTTACGGAGGGATGCTGAAGCTTTCTTT. The encoded protein is CASSLRRDAEAFF.

Note on this clone: It is unclear where the CDR3 begins or ends on the DNA, so no DNA is shown, and the CDR3 is as TCRdb lists it. The rearrangement links TRBV12-1 to TRBJ1-2. TRBV12-1 is a documented pseudogene. The CDR3 region is 16 residues in length, termini included. CDR3 sequence: CASSFALGTAYYGYTF.

The J gene is TRBJ2-1, the V gene TRBV9; D not resolved. Per germline, CDR1 SGDLS and CDR2 YYNGEE. The ends were cut back, 3 bases at V and 2 bases at J, with 9 bases in the middle. CDR3 length: 14 residues. CDR3 region: CASSATITYNEQFF. The CDR3 DNA follows: TGTGCCAGCAGCGCGACAATTACCTACAATGAGCAGTTCTTC.

The chain carries TRBV6-1 and TRBJ1-2; no definite D call. This CDR3 has 14 amino acids. Germline lookup yields CDR1 MNHNS and CDR2 SASEGT. V was pared by 1 base and J by 4 bases, with 10 bases between. In DNA, the CDR3 is TGTGCCAGCAGTGAAGGCAGTGAACGCTATGGCTACACCTTC. Amino acid sequence: CASSEGSERYGYTF.

In this sample, this clone turned up a few times. The CDR3 nucleotides are TGCAGCGTAGCGAACACCGGGGAGCTGTTTTTT. This codes for CSVANTGELFF. This chain joins TRBV29-1 and TRBJ2-2; D gene ambiguous. CDR3 size: 11 residues. Germline assignment: CDR1 SQVTM and CDR2 ANQGSEA. V was trimmed by 6 bases and J by 0 bases, leaving 2 bases between them.

This clone occurred once. The chain joins TRBV25-1 to TRBJ2-2, with D maybe TRBD1 (5 bases). Trimming pared 4 bases from V and 0 bases from J, leaving 9 bases between. CDR1 and CDR2 from the germline V gene are MGHDK and SYGVNS. The CDR3 is 15 residues long. The chain's CDR3 is CASSGGSANTGELFF. The CDR3 DNA sequence: TGTGCCAGCAGTGGGGGCTCCGCGAACACCGGGGAGCTGTTTTTT.

This clone was detected only once. J is TRBJ2-3 and V is TRBV5-6; no firm D call. The CDR3 extends over 15 amino acids. Germline lookup yields CDR1 SGHDT and CDR2 YYEEEE. V was clipped by 3 bases and J by 2 bases, with 13 bases between them. Here the CDR3 DNA reads TGTGCCAGCAGCTACGAAGGCAGATTCACAGATACGCAGTATTTT. Translating it yields CASSYEGRFTDTQYF.

CDR3 in amino acids: CASSDRGHEKLFF. Here the CDR3 DNA reads TGTGCCAGTAGTGACAGGGGGCATGAAAAACTGTTTTTT. The chain combines TRBV19 with TRBJ1-4, with 10 bases that match TRBD1. CDR3 length: 13 residues. V lost 5 bases and J lost 6; bases outside the gene matches: 0. Germline V gene data show CDR1 as LNHDA and CDR2 as SQIVND (reference sequence).

This sequence joins TRBV27 and TRBJ2-5; D not resolved. This CDR3 is 14 amino acids long. From germline, CDR1 is MNHEY and CDR2 SMNVEV (reference sequence). With 2 bases removed from V and 5 bases from J, the gap between germline ends came to 12 bases. The CDR3 DNA sequence: TGTGCCAGCAGTTTAGTGGACCAACGGGAGACCCAGTACTTC. Amino acid sequence: CASSLVDQRETQYF.

The J gene is TRBJ1-5, the V gene TRBV30; weak D call: TRBD1 (6 bases). The CDR3 is 15 amino acids. The V and J ends lost 1 base and 0 bases respectively, with 10 bases between them. CDR1 and CDR2 (germline): GTSNPN, SVGIG (reference sequence). CDR3 coding DNA: TGTGCCTGGAGTGGGGGGCTTCATAGCAATCAGCCCCAGCATTTT. Translated: CAWSGGLHSNQPQHF.

As DNA, the CDR3 is TGCGCCAGCAGCTTGGCAACAGGGGGGTCCTATGGCTACACCTTC. Residues: CASSLATGGSYGYTF. The V call is TRBV5-1, the J call TRBJ1-2, with 8 bases identical to TRBD1. V lost 0 bases, J lost 4 bases, and 5 bases stayed unmatched. CDR3 length: 15 amino acids. The germline V gene encodes CDR1 SGHRS and CDR2 YFSETQ.

The chain joins TRBV6-4 to TRBJ2-1; TRBD2 is a possible D gene (6 bases). V lost 6 bases to trimming and J lost 0 bases, with 12 bases between them. The CDR3 is 15 residues long. CDR1 is MRHNA and CDR2 is SNTAGT in the germline V gene. The CDR3 nucleotides are TGTGCCAGCAGCGAGGGGACTGTCTCCTACAATGAGCAGTTCTTC. The encoded protein is CASSEGTVSYNEQFF.

The rearrangement joins TRBV6-1 to TRBJ1-5; D ambiguous. Trimming stripped 2 bases from V and 0 bases from J, with 11 bases between. The CDR3 loop spans 16 amino acids. Germline V gene data show CDR1 as MNHNS and CDR2 as SASEGT. CDR3 sequence reads: CASSEMSVNSNQPQHF. CDR3 sequence (DNA): TGTGCCAGCAGTGAAATGTCGGTTAATAGCAATCAGCCCCAGCATTTT.

V is TRBV2 and J is TRBJ2-5; D perhaps matches TRBD2 (7 bases). The J call may be incorrect, as the DNA end agrees better with TRBJ2-7. The germline V gene encodes CDR1 SNHLY and CDR2 FYNNEI. The CDR3 consists of 13 residues. In DNA, the CDR3 is TGTGCCTCAAAGGGGGGGCACCTCTACGAGCAGTACTTC. Protein: CASKGGHLYEQYF.

There are a few counts of this clone. This chain links TRBV7-2 with TRBJ2-7, with TRBD1 identical over 9 bases. The CDR3 has 14 residues. J lost 3 bases, V lost 7 bases, and 7 bases had no gene match. CDR1 SGHTA and CDR2 FQGNSA come from the germline V gene. This chain's CDR3 is CASNLRDRDYEQYF. CDR3 sequence (DNA): TGTGCCAGCAATCTCCGGGACAGGGACTACGAGCAGTACTTC. Complete variable domain (other parts from reference TRBV7-2 and TRBJ2-7): GAGVSQSPSNKVTEKGKDVELRCDPISGHTALYWYRQSLGQGLEFLIYFQGNSAPDKSGLPSDRFSAERTGGSVSTLTIQRTQQEDSAVYLCASNLRDRDYEQYFGPGTRLTVT.

The J gene is TRBJ2-5, the V gene TRBV19; the D is unclear. V lost 7 bases, J lost 7 bases, and 10 bases lay in between. The germline gives CDR1 LNHDA, CDR2 SQIVND (reference sequence). There are 11 residues in the CDR3. CDR3 coding DNA: TGTGCCAGTAATGCCCACGGGACCCAGTACTTC. It encodes CASNAHGTQYF.

This chain uses TRBV29-1 with TRBJ1-1; 7 bases are a match to TRBD1. Germline lookup yields CDR1 SQVTM and CDR2 ANQGSEA. This CDR3 spans 16 amino acids. J lost 0 bases, V lost 4 bases, and 11 bases had no gene match. This CDR3 reads CSVGPPLTGLNTEAFF. The CDR3 nucleotides are TGCAGCGTTGGCCCCCCTCTGACAGGGTTGAACACTGAAGCTTTCTTT.